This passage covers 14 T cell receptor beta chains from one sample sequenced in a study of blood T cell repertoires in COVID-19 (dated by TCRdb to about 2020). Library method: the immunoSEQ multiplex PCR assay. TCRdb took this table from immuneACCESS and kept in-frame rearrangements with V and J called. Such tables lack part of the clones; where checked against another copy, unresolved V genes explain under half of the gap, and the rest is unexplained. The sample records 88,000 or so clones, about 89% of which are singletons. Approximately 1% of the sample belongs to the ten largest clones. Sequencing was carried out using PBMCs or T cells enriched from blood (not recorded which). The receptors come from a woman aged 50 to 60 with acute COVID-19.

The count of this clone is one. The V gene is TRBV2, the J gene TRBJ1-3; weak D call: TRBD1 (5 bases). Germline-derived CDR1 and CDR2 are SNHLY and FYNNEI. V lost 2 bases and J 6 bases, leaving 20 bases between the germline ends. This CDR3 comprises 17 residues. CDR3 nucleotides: TGTGCCAGCAGTGAAAAAGGTTTCGGGAGGACACAAAACACCATATATTTT. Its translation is CASSEKGFGRTQNTIYF.

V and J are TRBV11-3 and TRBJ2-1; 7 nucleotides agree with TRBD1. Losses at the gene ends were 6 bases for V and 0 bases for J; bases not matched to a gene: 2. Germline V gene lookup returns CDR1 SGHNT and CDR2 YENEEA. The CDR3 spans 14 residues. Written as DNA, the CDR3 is TGTGCCAGCAGACAGGGGAGCTCCTACAATGAGCAGTTCTTC. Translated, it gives CASRQGSSYNEQFF.

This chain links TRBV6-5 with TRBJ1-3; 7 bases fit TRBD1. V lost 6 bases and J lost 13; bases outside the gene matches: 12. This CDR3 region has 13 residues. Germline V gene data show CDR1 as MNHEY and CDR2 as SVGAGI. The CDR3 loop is CASRFRQGERIYF. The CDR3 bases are TGTGCCAGCAGATTTAGACAGGGTGAACGGATATATTTT.

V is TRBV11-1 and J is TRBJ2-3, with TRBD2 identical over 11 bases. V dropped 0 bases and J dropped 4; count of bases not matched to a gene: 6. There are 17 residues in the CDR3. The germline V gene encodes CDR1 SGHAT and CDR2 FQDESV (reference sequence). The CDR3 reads CASSLALAGGGADTQYF. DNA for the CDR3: TGTGCCAGCAGCTTAGCGCTAGCGGGAGGAGGCGCAGATACGCAGTATTTT.

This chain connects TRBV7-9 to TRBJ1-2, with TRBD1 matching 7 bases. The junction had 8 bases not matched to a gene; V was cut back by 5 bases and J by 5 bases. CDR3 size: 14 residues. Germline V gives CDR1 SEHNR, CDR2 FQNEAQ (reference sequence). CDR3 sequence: CASSPDRAGYGYTF. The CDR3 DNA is TGTGCCAGCAGCCCCGACAGGGCGGGATATGGCTACACCTTC.

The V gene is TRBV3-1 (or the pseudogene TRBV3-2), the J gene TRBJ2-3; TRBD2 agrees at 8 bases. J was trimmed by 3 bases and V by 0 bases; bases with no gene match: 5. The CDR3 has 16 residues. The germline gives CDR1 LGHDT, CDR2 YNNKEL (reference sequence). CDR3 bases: TGTGCCAGCAGCCAAGATCCGGGGACTAGTACAGATACGCAGTATTTT. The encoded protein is CASSQDPGTSTDTQYF.

CDR3 nucleotide sequence: TGTGCCAGCAGCTTCACAGGGGCCACCTCCTACGAGCAGTACTTC. Translated, it gives CASSFTGATSYEQYF. The chain combines TRBV7-2 with TRBJ2-7, with 7 bases lining up with TRBD1. V shed 3 bases and J 0 bases; nucleotides not matched to a gene: 5. The germline V gene encodes CDR1 SGHTA and CDR2 FQGNSA. There are 15 residues in the CDR3.

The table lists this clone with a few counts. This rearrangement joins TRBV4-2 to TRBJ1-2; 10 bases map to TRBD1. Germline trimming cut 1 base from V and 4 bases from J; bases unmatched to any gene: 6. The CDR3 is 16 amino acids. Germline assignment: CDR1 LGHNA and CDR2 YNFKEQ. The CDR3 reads CASSQGTGGEGYGYTF. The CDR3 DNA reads TGTGCCAGCAGCCAAGGGACAGGGGGTGAAGGCTATGGCTACACCTTC.

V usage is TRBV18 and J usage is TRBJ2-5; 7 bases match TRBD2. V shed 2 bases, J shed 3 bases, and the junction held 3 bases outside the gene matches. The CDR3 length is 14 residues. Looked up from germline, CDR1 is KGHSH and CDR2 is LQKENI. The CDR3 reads CASSPAGVEETQYF. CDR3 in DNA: TGTGCCAGCTCACCAGCGGGAGTGGAAGAGACCCAGTACTTC.

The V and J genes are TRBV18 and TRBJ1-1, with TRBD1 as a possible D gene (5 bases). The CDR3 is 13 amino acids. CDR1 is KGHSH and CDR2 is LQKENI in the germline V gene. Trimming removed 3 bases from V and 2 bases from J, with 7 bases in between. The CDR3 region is CASSPTENTEAFF. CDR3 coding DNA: TGTGCCAGCTCACCGACAGAAAACACTGAAGCTTTCTTT.

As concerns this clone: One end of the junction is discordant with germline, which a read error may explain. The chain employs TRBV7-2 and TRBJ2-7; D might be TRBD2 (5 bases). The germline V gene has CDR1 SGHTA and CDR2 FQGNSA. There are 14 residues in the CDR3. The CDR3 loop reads CASSLAYTEYEQYF. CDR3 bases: TGTGCCAGCAGCCTAGCCTATACCGAATACGAGCAGTACTTC.

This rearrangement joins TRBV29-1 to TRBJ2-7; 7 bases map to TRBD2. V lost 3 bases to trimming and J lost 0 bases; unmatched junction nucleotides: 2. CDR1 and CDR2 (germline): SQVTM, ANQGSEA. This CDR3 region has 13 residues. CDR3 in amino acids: CSVDSGTSYEQYF. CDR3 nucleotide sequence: TGCAGCGTTGACAGCGGGACCTCCTACGAGCAGTACTTC.

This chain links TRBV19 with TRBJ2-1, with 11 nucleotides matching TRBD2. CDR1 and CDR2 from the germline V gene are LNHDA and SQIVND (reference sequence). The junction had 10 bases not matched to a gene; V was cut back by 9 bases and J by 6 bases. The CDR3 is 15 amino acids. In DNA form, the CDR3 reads TGTGCCAGCGGACCACTAGCGGGGGACGGCAATGAGCAGTTCTTC. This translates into CASGPLAGDGNEQFF.

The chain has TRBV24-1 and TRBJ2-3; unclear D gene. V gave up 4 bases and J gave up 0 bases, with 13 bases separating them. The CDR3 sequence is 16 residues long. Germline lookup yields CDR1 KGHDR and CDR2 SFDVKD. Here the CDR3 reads CATSELGSSSTDTQYF. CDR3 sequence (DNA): TGTGCCACCAGTGAGCTAGGCAGTAGTAGCACAGATACGCAGTATTTT.